These 27 T cell receptor beta chains originate from one sample sequenced in a study of blood T cell repertoires in COVID-19. Data came from immunoSEQ multiplex PCR; TCRdb stores just in-frame clones and leaves some out. The table lists some 150,000 clones, 80% to 85% of them singletons, with 3.5% to 4.5% in the top ten. Specimen: peripheral blood. These receptors were taken from a woman in her fifties or sixties with acute or convalescent COVID-19.

This rearrangement joins TRBV29-1 to TRBJ1-1, with D unclear. The length of the CDR3 is 13 residues. Germline CDR1 SQVTM, CDR2 ANQGSEA. The ends were cut back, 6 bases at V and 0 bases at J, with 11 bases in the middle. The CDR3 sequence: CSVEGPLNTEAFF. Written as DNA, the CDR3 is TGCAGCGTCGAGGGTCCATTGAACACTGAAGCTTTCTTT.

The chain is built from TRBV15 and TRBJ2-2; D is uncertain. The V gene lost 5 bases and the J gene lost 2 bases, with 6 bases spanning the gap. Germline V CDR1 and CDR2: LNHNV, YYDKDF (reference sequence). The CDR3 totals 13 residues. CDR3 sequence (DNA): TGTGCCACCAGCCGCGCAAACACCGGGGAGCTGTTTTTT. This encodes CATSRANTGELFF.

The chain links TRBV6-5 to TRBJ2-2, with 9 positions matching TRBD2. V gave up 6 bases and J gave up 6 bases; unmatched junction bases: 5. CDR1 and CDR2 from the germline V gene are MNHEY and SVGAGI. The CDR3 runs 14 residues. CDR3 region: CASRRSGRPGELFF. For the CDR3, the DNA is TGTGCCAGCAGAAGGAGCGGGAGGCCCGGGGAGCTGTTTTTT.

The chain recombines TRBV6-2 or TRBV6-3 with TRBJ2-2; 9 nucleotides align to TRBD2. This CDR3 is 14 amino acids long. CDR1 is MNHEY, CDR2 SVGEGT, per germline. With 4 bases clipped from V and 5 bases from J, the junction kept 2 bases outside the gene matches. Here the CDR3 DNA reads TGTGCCAGCAGTTTAGCGGGAGATACCGGGGAGCTGTTTTTT. Encoded protein: CASSLAGDTGELFF.

The chain uses TRBV6-2 or TRBV6-3 and TRBJ2-4, with a weak D call TRBD1 (5 bases). CDR1 and CDR2 from the germline V gene are MNHEY and SVGEGT. Trimming pared 6 bases from V and 0 bases from J, leaving 15 bases between. The CDR3 length is 16 residues. The CDR3 DNA follows: TGTGCCAGCAGCGCCACCATGGGGCTAGCCAAAAACATTCAGTACTTC. This encodes CASSATMGLAKNIQYF.

This clone was recorded a few times. V is TRBV6-5 and J is TRBJ1-3; D uncertain. Trimming stripped 6 bases from V and 8 bases from J, with 11 bases between. CDR1 and CDR2 (germline): MNHEY, SVGAGI. The CDR3 has 12 amino acids. In DNA form, the CDR3 reads TGTGCCAGCAGAAACCCGGGAGACACCATATATTTT. It yields the protein CASRNPGDTIYF.

This chain uses TRBV5-1 with TRBJ2-7; perhaps TRBD1 as D (5 bases). There are 15 residues in the CDR3. V gave up 0 bases and J gave up 2 bases, with 12 bases separating them. Germline V gives CDR1 SGHRS, CDR2 YFSETQ. CDR3 sequence (DNA): TGCGCCAGCAGCTTGGAAGGGGCCACCACCTACGAGCAGTACTTC. Residues: CASSLEGATTYEQYF. The whole variable domain, filled in from reference TRBV5-1 and TRBJ2-7, reads KAGVTQTPRYLIKTRGQQVTLSCSPISGHRSVSWYQQTPGQGLQFLFEYFSETQRNKGNFPGRFSGRQFSNSRSEMNVSTLELGDSALYLCASSLEGATTYEQYFGPGTRLTVT.

Here the CDR3 DNA reads TGCAGTGCTGACAGTTCACCCCTCCACTTT. Translation gives CSADSSPLHF. The chain joins TRBV20-1 to TRBJ1-6; a possible D gene is TRBD1 (5 bases). Trimming left V 5 bases short and J 9 bases short, with 5 bases between. CDR1 is DFQATT, CDR2 SNEGSKA, per germline (reference sequence). This CDR3 is 10 amino acids long.

The gene calls are TRBV20-1 and TRBJ1-1; TRBD1 is a possible D gene (5 bases). V was pared by 6 bases and J by 11 bases, with 16 bases between. The CDR3 extends over 11 amino acids. The germline V gene encodes CDR1 DFQATT and CDR2 SNEGSKA (reference sequence). In nucleotides, the CDR3 is TGCAGTGCCGCGGGCGTGGGGGGGGCTTTCTTT. Its translation is CSAAGVGGAFF.

The CDR3 bases are TGCAGCGTTGACAGGGGGAACACCGGGGAGCTGTTTTTT. Protein product: CSVDRGNTGELFF. V and J are TRBV29-1 and TRBJ2-2; perhaps TRBD1 as D (6 bases). The germline gives CDR1 SQVTM, CDR2 ANQGSEA. V was pared by 3 bases and J by 1 base, with 6 bases between. CDR3 size: 13 residues.

The count of this clone is one. The V and J genes are TRBV7-2 and TRBJ1-4; the D is unclear. The germline gives CDR1 SGHTA, CDR2 FQGNSA. This CDR3 is 15 amino acids long. V was trimmed by 5 bases and J by 0 bases, leaving 10 bases between them. CDR3 DNA: TGTGCCAGCAGCAATGGGCCCGCAACTAATGAAAAACTGTTTTTT. This encodes CASSNGPATNEKLFF.

CDR3 bases: TGTGCCAGCAAGCCCAGGGATGTCTACGAGCAGTACTTC. Its translation: CASKPRDVYEQYF. The genes are TRBV6-5 and TRBJ2-7; tentatively, D is TRBD1 (5 bases). V was pared by 7 bases and J by 3 bases, with 13 bases between. The germline gives CDR1 MNHEY, CDR2 SVGAGI. This CDR3 contains 13 residues.

The chain couples TRBV27 to TRBJ2-2; perhaps TRBD1 as D (6 bases). V lost 3 bases and J lost 2, with 7 bases in between. Germline lookup yields CDR1 MNHEY and CDR2 SMNVEV (reference sequence). CDR3 size: 14 residues. The CDR3 coding sequence is TGTGCCAGCAGTTTGGGACAAAACACCGGGGAGCTGTTTTTT. Translated, it gives CASSLGQNTGELFF.

The V call is TRBV30, the J call TRBJ2-6; 9 bases are shared with TRBD1. CDR3 length: 16 amino acids. The V gene end was trimmed by 5 bases and the J gene end by 0 bases; junction bases not matched to a gene: 5. Germline V gives CDR1 GTSNPN, CDR2 SVGIG (reference sequence). The CDR3 region is CAWRTGVISGANVLTF. The DNA of the CDR3 is TGTGCCTGGCGGACAGGGGTAATCTCTGGGGCCAACGTCCTGACTTTC.

The V and J genes are TRBV19 and TRBJ1-1; 8 bases match TRBD1. V was pared by 5 bases and J by 4 bases, with 6 bases of the junction left unmatched. The CDR3 extends over 14 amino acids. The germline V gene encodes CDR1 LNHDA and CDR2 SQIVND (reference sequence). DNA for the CDR3: TGTGCCAGTAGTTTACGGACAGGGTTCACTGAAGCTTTCTTT. Encoded protein: CASSLRTGFTEAFF. The full variable domain, completed using reference TRBV19 and TRBJ1-1, is DGGITQSPKYLFRKEGQNVTLSCEQNLNHDAMYWYRQDPGQGLRLIYYSQIVNDFQKGDIAEGYSVSREKKESFPLTVTSAQKNPTAFYLCASSLRTGFTEAFFGQGTRLTVV.

The chain combines TRBV7-2 with TRBJ2-2; tentative D call: TRBD2 (5 bases). CDR3 length: 15 amino acids. Per the germline V gene, CDR1 is SGHTA and CDR2 is FQGNSA. Trimming cost V 0 bases and J 7 bases, with 12 bases left between them. CDR3 sequence reads: CASSLAGVRGGELFF. The CDR3 region has the DNA TGTGCCAGCAGCTTAGCGGGAGTCCGGGGCGGGGAGCTGTTTTTT.

The rearrangement links TRBV2 to TRBJ2-7; D is perhaps TRBD1 (6 bases). CDR3 length: 13 amino acids. The V end lost 6 bases, the J end lost 5 bases, and 14 bases lay between the germline ends. In germline, CDR1 is SNHLY, CDR2 FYNNEI. CDR3 loop: CASRWTVGDEQYF. Here the CDR3 DNA reads TGTGCCAGCAGGTGGACAGTCGGGGACGAGCAGTACTTC. Full variable domain (rest looked up from reference TRBV2 and TRBJ2-7): EPEVTQTPSHQVTQMGQEVILRCVPISNHLYFYWYRQILGQKVEFLVSFYNNEISEKSEIFDDQFSVERPDGSNFTLKIRSTKLEDSAMYFCASRWTVGDEQYFGPGTRLTVT.

This chain links TRBV19 with TRBJ1-1, with D tentatively TRBD1 (6 bases). The CDR3 is 15 amino acids. Trimming took off 6 bases at V and 0 bases at J, with 14 bases between the two ends. Per the germline V gene, CDR1 is LNHDA and CDR2 is SQIVND (reference sequence). The CDR3 here is CASSRGGNLNTEAFF. Here the CDR3 DNA reads TGTGCCAGTAGCCGAGGGGGAAACCTGAACACTGAAGCTTTCTTT.

This rearrangement joins TRBV11-3 to TRBJ2-5; TRBD1 matches at 9 bases. The CDR3 runs 14 residues. V was clipped by 5 bases and J by 5 bases; unmatched bases: 6. Per germline, CDR1 SGHNT and CDR2 YENEEA. In nucleotides, the CDR3 is TGTGCCAGCAGCCTGGGACAGGGCCCGGAGACCCAGTACTTC. The encoded protein is CASSLGQGPETQYF. Looking up the rest from reference TRBV11-3 and TRBJ2-5 gives the full variable domain: EAGVVQSPRYKIIEKKQPVAFWCNPISGHNTLYWYLQNLGQGPELLIRYENEEAVDDSQLPKDRFSAERLKGVDSTLKIQPAELGDSAVYLCASSLGQGPETQYFGPGTRLLVL.

The chain uses TRBV3-1 (or the pseudogene TRBV3-2) and TRBJ2-1, with D tentatively TRBD2 (6 bases). V lost 4 bases and J lost 6, with 10 bases in between. Per the germline V gene, CDR1 is LGHDT and CDR2 is YNNKEL (reference sequence). The CDR3 length is 13 residues. The CDR3 DNA sequence: TGTGCCAGCAGCCTTAGCGGATCCAATGAGCAGTTCTTC. Protein product: CASSLSGSNEQFF.

The chain is built from TRBV27 and TRBJ2-2, with D perhaps matching TRBD2 (6 bases). Germline V CDR1 and CDR2: MNHEY, SMNVEV (reference sequence). The CDR3 covers 15 residues. Trimming removed 1 base at V and 4 bases at J, with 10 bases between. The CDR3 reads CASSLFAGPTGELFF. In DNA form, the CDR3 reads TGTGCCAGCAGTTTATTCGCGGGGCCCACCGGGGAGCTGTTTTTT.

There are a few counts of this clone. The chain has TRBV7-3 and TRBJ1-6; 10 nucleotides line up with TRBD1. V trimming: 5 bases; J trimming: 10 bases; junction bases outside the gene matches: 5. This CDR3 spans 14 amino acids. Per germline, CDR1 SGHTA and CDR2 FQGTGA. Here the CDR3 reads CASSLDRGRSPLHF. CDR3 nucleotide sequence: TGTGCCAGCAGCCTCGACAGGGGGCGATCACCCCTCCACTTT.

This rearrangement joins TRBV4-2 to TRBJ1-3; 10 bases match TRBD1. The CDR3 consists of 17 residues. J gave up 3 bases and V 4 bases, and 9 bases lay outside the gene matches. The V gene's germline CDR1 is LGHNA and CDR2 YNFKEQ. The CDR3 nucleotides are TGTGCCAGCAGCCGCACAAGACAGGGGGCGAATGGAAACACCATATATTTT. Its protein is CASSRTRQGANGNTIYF.

This clone has just one count. Here the CDR3 reads CASSSRTSGRSTGELFF. The CDR3 coding sequence is TGCGCCAGCAGCTCGAGGACTAGCGGGAGGTCAACCGGGGAGCTGTTTTTT. The J gene is TRBJ2-2, the V gene TRBV5-1; 14 positions match TRBD2. In germline, CDR1 is SGHRS, CDR2 YFSETQ. Germline trimming cut 3 bases from V and 5 bases from J; bases unmatched to any gene: 6. There are 17 residues in the CDR3. The full variable domain, its missing parts supplied by reference TRBV5-1 and TRBJ2-2, is KAGVTQTPRYLIKTRGQQVTLSCSPISGHRSVSWYQQTPGQGLQFLFEYFSETQRNKGNFPGRFSGRQFSNSRSEMNVSTLELGDSALYLCASSSRTSGRSTGELFFGEGSRLTVL.

This clone appeared once. The V gene is TRBV5-1, the J gene TRBJ2-5, with 10 positions matching TRBD1. The CDR3 contains 16 residues. J gave up 2 bases and V 2 bases, and 6 bases lay outside the gene matches. Germline CDR1 reads SGHRS; CDR2 reads YFSETQ. The chain's CDR3 is CASSFRDRGGQETQYF. CDR3 nucleotides: TGCGCCAGCAGCTTCCGGGACAGGGGTGGGCAAGAGACCCAGTACTTC.

The sample holds a few counts of this clone. The V and J genes are TRBV11-3 and TRBJ1-2; maybe TRBD1 (6 bases). CDR1 is SGHNT, CDR2 YENEEA, per germline. This CDR3 is 12 amino acids long. The germline V and J ends were trimmed by 5 bases and 4 bases, with 8 bases remaining between them. CDR3 coding DNA: TGTGCCAGCAGCCTGACAGGCTATGGCTACACCTTC. This encodes CASSLTGYGYTF.

The genes are TRBV2 and TRBJ1-2, with TRBD1 matching 9 bases. The CDR3 consists of 13 residues. V trimming: 5 bases; J trimming: 6 bases; junction bases outside the gene matches: 4. CDR1 and CDR2 from the germline V gene are SNHLY and FYNNEI. As DNA, the CDR3 is TGTGCCAGCAGTTACCGGGACAGGGATGGCTACACCTTC. It translates to CASSYRDRDGYTF.